These 9 T cell receptor beta chains originate from one sample sequenced in a study of CD8 T cells in ankylosing spondylitis. Findings and caveats of the study: Within ankylosing spondylitis blood, a TCR beta motif made up of under 10 highly homologous variants appeared to be characteristic.

Each CDR3 protein is one row after TCRdb ran MiXCR on the 5' RACE reads. This table has hundreds of thousands of distinct CDR3 sequences, about 12% appearing once. No antigens are known for them. The source material was blood, either unsorted or a sorted T cell fraction (not recorded which). The receptors originated from a male donor with ankylosing spondylitis.

In its sample, this clonotype was seen a few times. V usage is TRBV5-1 and J usage is TRBJ1-1; D not resolved. Germline V gene data show CDR1 as SGHRS and CDR2 as YFSETQ. V was clipped by 0 bases and J by 6 bases, with 6 bases between them. The CDR3 is made up of 12 amino acids. As DNA, the CDR3 is TGCGCCAGCAGCTTGGGGTTCTCTGAAGCTTTCTTT. Its translation is CASSLGFSEAFF.

The chain joins TRBV20-1 to TRBJ1-1; a possible D gene is TRBD1 (5 bases). The V end lost 4 bases, the J end lost 6 bases, and 12 bases lay between the germline ends. The CDR3 spans 12 residues. Germline loops: CDR1 DFQATT, CDR2 SNEGSKA (reference sequence). CDR3 loop: CSATYGTAEAFF. The CDR3 nucleotides read TGCAGTGCTACTTATGGGACGGCTGAAGCTTTCTTT.

This chain joins TRBV6-1 and TRBJ1-1; TRBD1 might be the D (5 bases). The CDR3 sequence is 12 residues long. Trimming stripped 3 bases from V and 8 bases from J, with 10 bases between. Germline V gene lookup returns CDR1 MNHNS and CDR2 SASEGT. The CDR3 protein is CASSDTGTEAFF. In DNA form, the CDR3 reads TGTGCCAGCAGTGACACCGGGACCGAAGCTTTCTTT.

This clonotype was counted a few times. This chain uses TRBV4-2 with TRBJ2-3; 11 positions match TRBD2. Germline CDR1 and CDR2: LGHNA and YNFKEQ. The CDR3 runs to 16 residues. V trimming: 4 bases; J trimming: 2 bases; junction bases outside the gene matches: 5. CDR3 sequence (DNA): TGTGCCAGCAGCCTGTTACTAGCGGGAGCCACAGATACGCAGTATTTT. Translating it yields CASSLLLAGATDTQYF.

Only a few counts were recorded for this clonotype. This CDR3 reads CASKGGRDSNYGYTF. CDR3 nucleotide sequence: TGTGCCAGCAAGGGCGGACGAGACTCAAACTATGGCTACACCTTC. The rearrangement links TRBV11-2 to TRBJ1-2; D unclear. Trimming shortened V by 7 bases and J by 2 bases, and 17 bases separated the two germline ends. Germline loops: CDR1 SGHAT, CDR2 FQNNGV. This CDR3 is built from 15 residues.

The rearrangement joins TRBV25-1 to TRBJ2-7, with 8 bases fitting TRBD1. The V gene's germline CDR1 is MGHDK and CDR2 SYGVNS. This CDR3 contains 11 residues. Trimming removed 8 bases from V and 3 bases from J; junction bases left unmatched: 0. This CDR3 is CASGQGYEQYF. The DNA for the CDR3 is TGTGCCAGCGGACAGGGCTACGAGCAGTACTTC.

This clonotype was seen more than once but under ten times. This chain joins TRBV5-1 and TRBJ2-1; TRBD2 matches at 8 bases. Germline V gives CDR1 SGHRS, CDR2 YFSETQ. This CDR3 comprises 21 residues. With V trimmed by 0 bases and J by 0 bases, 17 bases remained unmatched. As DNA, the CDR3 is TGCGCCAGCAGCTTGGCTGGTAAGCGGGAGACCTTCCCGAGCTCCTACAATGAGCAGTTCTTC. This translates into CASSLAGKRETFPSSYNEQFF.

This clonotype was counted only a few times. The chain links TRBV7-2 to TRBJ2-6, with D uncertain. The CDR3 sequence is 13 residues long. The germline gives CDR1 SGHTA, CDR2 FQGNSA. Trimming left V 7 bases short and J 2 bases short, with 6 bases between. CDR3 bases: TGTGCCAGCATCAACGCTGGGGCCAACGTCCTGACTTTC. As protein: CASINAGANVLTF. The full variable domain, completed using reference TRBV7-2 and TRBJ2-6, is GAGVSQSPSNKVTEKGKDVELRCDPISGHTALYWYRQSLGQGLEFLIYFQGNSAPDKSGLPSDRFSAERTGGSVSTLTIQRTQQEDSAVYLCASINAGANVLTFGAGSRLTVL.

The rearrangement joins TRBV5-1 to TRBJ2-5, with D perhaps matching TRBD2 (5 bases). V was clipped by 5 bases and J by 6 bases, with 17 bases between them. Germline values: CDR1 SGHRS, CDR2 YFSETQ. The length of the CDR3 is 14 residues. The CDR3 sequence is CASRPGLEGKTQYF. The CDR3 nucleotides read TGCGCCAGCAGACCGGGCCTCGAGGGAAAGACCCAGTACTTC.